This TCR beta chain was obtained from a study of T cells of healthy individuals. V shed 2 bases and J shed 4 bases, with 8 bases lying between them. This CDR3 has 14 residues. Using its own MiXCR run on the 5' RACE reads, TCRdb lists one record per CDR3 protein. The sample contains tens of thousands of distinct CDR3 sequences, 15% to 20% of which appear only once. The receptor was derived from a human donor in good health. V and J are TRBV12-3 or TRBV12-4 and TRBJ2-2; no clear D gene. CDR3 DNA sequence: TGTGCCAGCAGTTTAATCGGGTCCACCGGGGAGCTGTTTTTT. Translating gives CASSLIGSTGELFF.